This T cell receptor beta chain was documented in a study of blood T cell repertoires in COVID-19. Some clones are missing from TCRdb's copy, which holds only in-frame ones; the method was immunoSEQ multiplex PCR. The sample yields over 150,000 clones, about 86% seen once. This CDR3 region has 15 residues. CDR1 and CDR2 from the germline V gene are SGHNT and YYREEE (reference sequence). J gave up 0 bases and V 4 bases, and 5 bases lay outside the gene matches. The rearrangement links TRBV5-4 to TRBJ2-5; 8 bases agree with TRBD2. Input material: PBMCs or T cells enriched from blood (not recorded which). This clonotype originated in a man aged 50 to 60 who had recovered from COVID-19. DNA of the CDR3: TGTGCCAGCAGCCCCGGGGGGGGACACCAAGAGACCCAGTACTTC. Its translation: CASSPGGGHQETQYF.